The sequence of this T cell receptor (beta chain) was determined in a study of cytomegalovirus exposure and HLA in healthy donors (dated by TCRdb to 2016 to 2017). About the study as a whole: A later analysis indicated that the 90 to 150 validation repertoires were generated on the platform also employed for the 700 or so repertoires of the first cohort. The aim of the study was to test whether cataloging public T cell receptors could identify signatures of past pathogen exposure. Besides the first cohort of hundreds of subjects, a separate validation cohort made up of roughly 120 different subjects was used. To predict cytomegalovirus infection status, the study combined high-throughput TCR immunosequencing, statistical association of individual TCRs with disease status, and machine learning.

Comment on this clone: Its antigen is unknown. No much larger clone is present one base from it, and per-base qualities are unavailable.

Separate from the roughly 650-subject first cohort, the validation cohort of 90 to 150 subjects was the group to which the donors belonged. Receptor amplification or capture employed the immunoSEQ multiplex PCR assay. Under the source paper's analysis protocol: To diagnose cytomegalovirus status from the catalog of TCR beta chain sequences, a statistical classification framework was built. What TCRdb holds here is the immuneACCESS table cut down to in-frame rearrangements. Part of the clones is not present; checked against another copy, under half of the missing clones reflect an unresolved V gene, and the others are unexplained. That table gives V, J and clone size, and the DNA gave D and trimming. The sample table shows around 150,000 clones, and approximately 84% are seen once. The leading ten clones occupy about 32% of the sample. What the research found in general, with its limitations: Across donors, most TCR sequences were observed very rarely, whereas some public TCRs were present in many individuals. The authors suggested that the approach could potentially be extended to other disease states and immunological phenotypes. Cytomegalovirus status was reported to be diagnosed by the classifier with high specificity and sensitivity in both the original and validation cohorts. The study listed 150 to 200 TCR beta chains as associated with cytomegalovirus. A later analysis found that TCRs clustered in the first cohort also tended to co-occur in the 120 validation repertoires, with just under 95% of cluster scores above 0. All 130 or so repertoires were used to score co-occurrence in the validation cohort in a later analysis, because that analysis had no HLA typing for the cohort. A few of the identified cytomegalovirus-associated TCR beta chains were confirmed in vitro to be specific for cytomegalovirus antigens.

The CDR3 starts with the cysteine, ends with the phenylalanine, and has 14 residues. The sequence is cut down to CDR3 DNA, 42 bases in frame from base 1. A distance of 13 bases separates the germline ends of V and J, which lose 6 bases and 2 bases respectively. The germline V gene encodes CDR1 SNHLY and CDR2 FYNNEI. The source is a man aged 30-40 years in good health and CMV-seropositive. The sequence is built from TRBV2 and TRBJ1-2, with an unclear D gene assignment. The sample was PBMCs. The CDR3 region has the sequence CASSPGPTNYGYTF. The DNA is TGTGCCAGCAGCCCAGGTCCCACAAACTATGGCTACACCTTC. The CDR3, completed at both ends by the reference TRBV2 and TRBJ1-2 genes, gives the full variable domain EPEVTQTPSHQVTQMGQEVILRCVPISNHLYFYWYRQILGQKVEFLVSFYNNEISEKSEIFDDQFSVERPDGSNFTLKIRSTKLEDSAMYFCASSPGPTNYGYTFGSGTRLTVV.